Below are 22 T cell receptor beta chains sequenced from a single sample in a study of human T cells and chemical hapten exposure. The sample's time point: pre-sensitization, week 0. Treatment: therapeutic diphenylcyclopropenone sensitization with weekly scalp DPC. Via MiXCR, TCRdb re-called the RACE reads, giving one row per CDR3 protein. The sample consists of more than 250,000 distinct CDR3 sequences, about 9% of them appearing once. The sequencing here drew on whole blood, taken in connection with sensitization to the hapten diphenylcyclopropenone (DPC). The receptor set was obtained from a woman aged 40 to 50 with alopecia areata. Some clones in this sample may be carry-over from other donors' samples.

This clonotype was detected only a few times. V usage is TRBV12-3 or TRBV12-4 and J usage is TRBJ2-7, with 13 positions matching TRBD2. J gave up 6 bases and V 5 bases, and 4 bases lay outside the gene matches. The CDR3 length is 14 residues. The CDR3 DNA reads as TGTGCCAGCAGTACGGGACTAGCGGGACTCGAGCAGTACTTC. Amino acid sequence: CASSTGLAGLEQYF.

V usage is TRBV28 and J usage is TRBJ2-1; maybe TRBD1 (5 bases). CDR3 length equals 14 residues. Germline V lookup: CDR1 MDHEN, CDR2 SYDVKM. The V end lost 2 bases, the J end lost 2 bases, and 7 bases lay between the germline ends. In nucleotides, the CDR3 is TGTGCCAGCAGTTTACCAGGGACCTACAATGAGCAGTTCTTC. It yields the protein CASSLPGTYNEQFF. The full variable domain, in which reference TRBV28 and TRBJ2-1 provide the parts outside the CDR3, is DVKVTQSSRYLVKRTGEKVFLECVQDMDHENMFWYRQDPGLGLRLIYFSYDVKMKEKGDIPEGYSVSREKKERFSLILESASTNQTSMYLCASSLPGTYNEQFFGPGTRLTVL.

This clonotype was observed many times. The chain joins TRBV7-2 to TRBJ2-4; 8 bases fit TRBD1. Germline values: CDR1 SGHTA, CDR2 FQGNSA. CDR3 length: 14 residues. V gave up 0 bases and J gave up 9 bases; unmatched junction bases: 4. This CDR3 reads CASSLAGTGPIQYF. In DNA form, the CDR3 reads TGTGCCAGCAGCTTAGCGGGGACAGGCCCCATTCAGTACTTC.

This clonotype was found a few times. V and J are TRBV6-1 and TRBJ2-3; D unresolved. V lost 7 bases and J 1 base, leaving 12 bases between the germline ends. The CDR3 totals 14 residues. CDR1 and CDR2 (germline): MNHNS, SASEGT. CDR3 in amino acids: CASKLMGGTDTQYF. The CDR3 DNA is TGTGCCAGCAAACTTATGGGCGGCACAGATACGCAGTATTTT.

Ten or more counts support this clonotype. The chain combines TRBV6-6 with TRBJ1-6; TRBD1 is a possible D gene (5 bases). Trimming cost V 1 base and J 6 bases, with 16 bases left between them. Germline loops: CDR1 MNHNY, CDR2 SVGAGI (reference sequence). The CDR3 spans 17 residues. CDR3 in amino acids: CASSYLDSGRFNSPLHF. The CDR3 bases are TGTGCCAGCAGTTACTTAGACAGCGGCAGGTTTAATTCACCCCTCCACTTT.

Only a few counts were recorded for this clonotype. The rearrangement links TRBV7-9 to TRBJ2-7; 9 nucleotides agree with TRBD2. This CDR3 has 13 residues. Germline V gene data show CDR1 as SEHNR and CDR2 as FQNEAQ (reference sequence). The V and J ends lost 5 bases and 6 bases, in that order; junction bases with no gene match: 5. The CDR3 DNA reads as TGTGCCAGCAGCCCGGGACTAGCAGGCGAGCAGTACTTC. Amino acid sequence: CASSPGLAGEQYF.

The genes are TRBV20-1 and TRBJ2-7; tentatively, D is TRBD2 (6 bases). The V gene's germline CDR1 is DFQATT and CDR2 SNEGSKA (reference sequence). Trimming pared 2 bases from V and 3 bases from J, leaving 11 bases between. The CDR3 consists of 13 residues. CDR3 coding DNA: TGCAGTGCTAGACCGGGACTGATCTACGAGCAGTACTTC. Protein: CSARPGLIYEQYF.

Only a few counts were recorded for this clonotype. The chain couples TRBV18 to TRBJ2-5, with 8 bases lining up with TRBD2. Germline V CDR1 and CDR2: KGHSH, LQKENI. The V gene end was trimmed by 3 bases and the J gene end by 3 bases; junction bases not matched to a gene: 3. The length of the CDR3 is 14 residues. The CDR3 nucleotides read TGTGCCAGCTCACCGACTAGCGAGAAAGAGACCCAGTACTTC. This gives the protein CASSPTSEKETQYF.

In this sample, this clonotype turned up many times. V and J are TRBV7-9 and TRBJ2-3; D unresolved. Germline-derived CDR1 and CDR2 are SEHNR and FQNEAQ (reference sequence). Trimming cost V 5 bases and J 5 bases, with 8 bases left between them. The CDR3 length is 12 residues. The CDR3 protein is CASSPRRDTQYF. The CDR3 DNA follows: TGTGCCAGCAGCCCCAGAAGAGATACGCAGTATTTT.

This clonotype was counted a few times. This chain connects TRBV28 to TRBJ1-1, with D possibly TRBD1 on 5 matching bases. CDR1 is MDHEN and CDR2 is SYDVKM in the germline V gene. This CDR3 region has 17 residues. With 7 bases removed from V and 0 bases from J, the gap between germline ends came to 21 bases. CDR3 sequence: CASTYWDLGRMNTEAFF. The DNA for the CDR3 is TGTGCCAGCACTTACTGGGACTTAGGGAGGATGAACACTGAAGCTTTCTTT.

This clonotype was counted a few times. The chain couples TRBV6-5 to TRBJ2-1; the match to TRBD2 covers 13 bases. Germline loops: CDR1 MNHEY, CDR2 SVGAGI. After removal of 6 bases from V and 6 bases from J, the junction contained 14 bases not matched to a gene. This CDR3 has 18 residues. CDR3 protein: CASSLGVAGTSGVNEQFF. The CDR3 region has the DNA TGTGCCAGCAGCCTAGGGGTAGCCGGGACTAGCGGGGTCAATGAGCAGTTCTTC.

The J gene is TRBJ2-3, the V gene TRBV20-1; 7 bases agree with TRBD1. CDR1 is DFQATT and CDR2 is SNEGSKA in the germline V gene (reference sequence). This CDR3 is built from 15 residues. J lost 1 base, V lost 3 bases, and 7 bases had no gene match. CDR3 nucleotides: TGCAGTGCTAGTACCAGGGGGAAAGGCACAGATACGCAGTATTTT. Protein sequence: CSASTRGKGTDTQYF.

This clonotype was picked up many times. This sequence joins TRBV12-3 or TRBV12-4 and TRBJ2-2, with D hard to call. V shed 6 bases and J shed 3 bases, with 11 bases lying between them. CDR3 length: 14 amino acids. The CDR3 coding sequence is TGTGCCAGCAGCCGCGATAGGGACACCGGGGAGCTGTTTTTT. It encodes CASSRDRDTGELFF.

The rearrangement links TRBV11-3 to TRBJ2-3, with a weak D call TRBD1 (6 bases). V was clipped by 1 base and J by 7 bases, with 12 bases between them. The CDR3 runs 14 residues. The germline V gene encodes CDR1 SGHNT and CDR2 YENEEA. The CDR3 loop is CASSLVGQSNTQYF. The CDR3 nucleotides are TGTGCCAGCAGCTTAGTTGGACAGAGCAATACGCAGTATTTT.

V and J are TRBV7-9 and TRBJ2-3, with D hard to call. The CDR3 loop spans 13 amino acids. The V end lost 2 bases, the J end lost 6 bases, and 9 bases lay between the germline ends. Looked up from germline, CDR1 is SEHNR and CDR2 is FQNEAQ (reference sequence). The CDR3 bases are TGTGCCAGCAGCTTAAGTGTCGTGGATACGCAGTATTTT. Its protein product is CASSLSVVDTQYF.

This clonotype appeared a few times. The chain uses TRBV7-9 and TRBJ2-7; 7 nucleotides line up with TRBD2. Unmatched junction bases numbered 11, after V lost 5 bases and J lost 7 bases. The germline V gene encodes CDR1 SEHNR and CDR2 FQNEAQ (reference sequence). The CDR3 extends over 14 amino acids. The CDR3 DNA reads as TGTGCCAGCAGCCCGCCCGGACCCGGGGGGGAGCAGTACTTC. As protein: CASSPPGPGGEQYF.

This clonotype was seen ten or more times. The V call is TRBV12-3 or TRBV12-4, the J call TRBJ2-5, with D unresolved. The CDR3 covers 10 residues. Trimming removed 6 bases at V and 5 bases at J, with 4 bases between. The CDR3 is CASSRETQYF. CDR3 DNA sequence: TGTGCCAGCAGCCGGGAGACCCAGTACTTC.

The rearrangement joins TRBV10-3 to TRBJ2-2; D unclear. The V gene lost 4 bases and the J gene lost 8 bases, with 8 bases spanning the gap. This CDR3 contains 12 residues. The V gene's germline CDR1 is ENHRY and CDR2 SYGVKD. In nucleotides, the CDR3 is TGTGCCATCAGTGTCCAAGCGGGGGAGCTGTTTTTT. Encoded protein: CAISVQAGELFF.

In this sample, this clonotype turned up a few times. The genes are TRBV4-1 and TRBJ2-2; 10 bases are shared with TRBD2. Germline assignment: CDR1 MGHRA and CDR2 YSYEKL. J lost 6 bases, V lost 3 bases, and 7 bases had no gene match. The CDR3 has 16 residues. The CDR3 region is CASSHFLAGDAGELFF. DNA of the CDR3: TGCGCCAGCAGCCACTTCCTAGCGGGAGATGCCGGGGAGCTGTTTTTT.

The V and J genes are TRBV28 and TRBJ2-7; 9 nucleotides align to TRBD1. Trimming took 5 bases from V and 0 from J; bases not matched to a gene: 8. The CDR3 extends over 16 amino acids. CDR1 and CDR2 (germline): MDHEN, SYDVKM. In DNA, the CDR3 is TGTGCCAGCAGTCTCCCGGGACAGGGCTTCTCCTACGAGCAGTACTTC. It codes for CASSLPGQGFSYEQYF.

The chain links TRBV20-1 to TRBJ2-2; D gene ambiguous. V was clipped by 5 bases and J by 1 base, with 8 bases between them. The V gene's germline CDR1 is DFQATT and CDR2 SNEGSKA (reference sequence). The length of the CDR3 is 13 residues. The CDR3 sequence is CSAGKVNTGELFF. Here the CDR3 DNA reads TGCAGTGCTGGAAAAGTGAACACCGGGGAGCTGTTTTTT.

The V and J genes are TRBV12-3 or TRBV12-4 and TRBJ2-2, with a tentative D call TRBD1 (6 bases). This CDR3 contains 13 residues. The germline V and J ends were trimmed by 8 bases and 5 bases, with 12 bases remaining between them. CDR3 nucleotide sequence: TGTGCCAGCTTACAGGGTCCGACCGGGGAGCTGTTTTTT. The encoded protein is CASLQGPTGELFF.